This T cell receptor (beta chain) was found in a study of shared clonotypes between healthy human individuals. Turning to the study itself: The cohort comprised a couple of women and a few men. Their ages spanned 18 to 49 years.

An approximately 200 ng quantity of DNA, tens of thousands of T cell genomes, went into the sorted-subset replicate PCRs. Assay: immunoSEQ multiplex PCR; the TCRdb copy retains only in-frame clones and omits some. Counted here are about 2.4 million clones, around nine tenths occurring once; the ten biggest clones make up over 0.12%. Worth noting for this clone: Distinct nucleotide sequences in the sample also encode this CDR3.

This CDR3 is built from 15 residues. Germline V gives CDR1 SGHTA, CDR2 FQGNSA. After removal of 2 bases from V and 3 bases from J, the junction contained 4 bases not matched to a gene. The clonotype was recovered from a man younger than 30 in good health. J is TRBJ2-7 and V is TRBV7-2; 10 bases align to TRBD2. The sequenced sample consisted of naive CD4+ T cells sorted from blood. Stated subset: CD45RA+ positively selected. The CDR3 region has the DNA TGTGCCAGCAGCTTAACAAGCGGGGGGGTCTACGAGCAGTACTTC. Amino acids: CASSLTSGGVYEQYF.